The entry below gives a single T cell receptor (beta chain) sequence along with its context. These data originate in a study of blood T cell repertoires in COVID-19. Trimming removed 5 bases at V and 5 bases at J, with 12 bases between. CDR3 size: 13 residues. Looked up from germline, CDR1 is SEHNR and CDR2 is FQNEAQ (reference sequence). Per the original data handling: Amplification of reference gene primers was used by the study to estimate nucleated cell counts. TCRdb's table, derived via immunoSEQ multiplex PCR, lists solely in-frame clones and lacks some. The V and J calls and the clone size are those of that table, but D and trimming were determined from the DNA. Of 250,000 to 400,000 clones listed, about nine tenths are singletons.

The chain carries TRBV7-9 and TRBJ1-2, with D possibly matching TRBD1 (6 bases). The source material was PBMCs or T cells enriched from blood (not recorded which). This sequence was found in a man aged 55 to 70 who had recovered from COVID-19. The chain's CDR3 is CASSLRGLYGYTF. In DNA, the CDR3 is TGTGCCAGCAGCCTCAGGGGCTTATATGGCTACACCTTC. Drawing the rest from reference TRBV7-9 and TRBJ1-2, the complete variable domain is DTGVSQNPRHKITKRGQNVTFRCDPISEHNRLYWYRQTLGQGPEFLTYFQNEAQLEKSRLLSDRFSAERPKGSFSTLEIQRTEQGDSAMYLCASSLRGLYGYTFGSGTRLTVV.